The entry below describes one T cell receptor (beta chain). The trim removed 5 bases at V and 6 bases at J, leaving 7 bases unmatched. Germline V gives CDR1 SGHNT, CDR2 YENEEA. This CDR3 spans 16 amino acids. This sample was taken from a study of blood T cell repertoires in COVID-19. About the study: There were acute and convalescent COVID-19 samples, and they came from the United States, Italy and Spain. PBMCs, B-cell-depleted T cells, or T cells were the source of the cDNA or gDNA that made up the material.

In the authors' workflow: Amplification from reference gene primers served as the basis for estimated nucleated cell counts. Only in-frame clones appear in the TCRdb table, and some are missing; sequencing was by immunoSEQ multiplex PCR. V and J calls and clone size are copied from that table; D and trimming were computed from the DNA. The table has 200,000 to 300,000 clones, around 89% seen once; the top ten hold approximately 4.3%. The gene calls are TRBV11-3 and TRBJ2-3; TRBD2 agrees at 14 bases. The receptor comes from a man between 60 and 70 years old who had recovered from COVID-19. The sequenced material came from peripheral blood. CDR3 coding DNA: TGTGCCAGCAGCCCAACGGGACTAGCGGGGGTGGATACGCAGTATTTT. Its protein product is CASSPTGLAGVDTQYF.